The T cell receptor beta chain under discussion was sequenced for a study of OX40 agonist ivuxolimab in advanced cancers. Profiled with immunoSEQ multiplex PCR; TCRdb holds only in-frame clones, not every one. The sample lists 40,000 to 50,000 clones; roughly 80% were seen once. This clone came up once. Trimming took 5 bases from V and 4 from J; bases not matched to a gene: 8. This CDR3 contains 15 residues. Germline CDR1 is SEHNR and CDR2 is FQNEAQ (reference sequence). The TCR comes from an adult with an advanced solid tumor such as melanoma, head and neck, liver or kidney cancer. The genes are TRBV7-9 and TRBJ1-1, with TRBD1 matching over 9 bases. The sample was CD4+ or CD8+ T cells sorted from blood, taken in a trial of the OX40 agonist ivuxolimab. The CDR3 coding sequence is TGTGCCAGCAGCCCTAACAGGGGGCAGGGCACTGAAGCTTTCTTT. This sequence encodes CASSPNRGQGTEAFF.